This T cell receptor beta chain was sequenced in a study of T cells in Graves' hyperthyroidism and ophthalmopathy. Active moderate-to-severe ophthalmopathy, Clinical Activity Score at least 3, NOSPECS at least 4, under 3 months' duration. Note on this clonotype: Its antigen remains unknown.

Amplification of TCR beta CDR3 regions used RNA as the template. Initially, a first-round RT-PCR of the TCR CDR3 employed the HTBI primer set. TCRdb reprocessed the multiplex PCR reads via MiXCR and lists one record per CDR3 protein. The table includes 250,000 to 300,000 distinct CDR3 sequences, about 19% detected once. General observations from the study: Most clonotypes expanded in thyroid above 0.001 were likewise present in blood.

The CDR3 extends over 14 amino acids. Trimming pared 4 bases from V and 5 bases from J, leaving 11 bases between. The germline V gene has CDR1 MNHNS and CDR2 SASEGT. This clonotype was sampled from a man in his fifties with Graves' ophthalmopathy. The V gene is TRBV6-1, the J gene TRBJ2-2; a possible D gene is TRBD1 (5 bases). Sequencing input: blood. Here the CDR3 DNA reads TGTGCCAGCAGTGCCACAGGAGAAACCGGGGAGCTGTTTTTT. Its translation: CASSATGETGELFF.